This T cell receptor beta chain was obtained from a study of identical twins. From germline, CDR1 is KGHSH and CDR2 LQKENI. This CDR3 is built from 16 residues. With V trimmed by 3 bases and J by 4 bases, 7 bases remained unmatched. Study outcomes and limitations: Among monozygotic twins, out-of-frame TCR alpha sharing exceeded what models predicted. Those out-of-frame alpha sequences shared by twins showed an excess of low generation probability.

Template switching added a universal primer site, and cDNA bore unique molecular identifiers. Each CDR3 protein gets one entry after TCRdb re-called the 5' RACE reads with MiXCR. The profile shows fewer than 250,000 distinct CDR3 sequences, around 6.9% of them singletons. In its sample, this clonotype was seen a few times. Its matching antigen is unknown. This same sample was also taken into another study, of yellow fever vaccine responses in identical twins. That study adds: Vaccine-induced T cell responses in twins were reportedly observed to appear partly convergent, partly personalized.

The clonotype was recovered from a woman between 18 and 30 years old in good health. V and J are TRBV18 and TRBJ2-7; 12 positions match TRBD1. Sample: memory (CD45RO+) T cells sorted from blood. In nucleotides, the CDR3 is TGTGCCAGCTCACCCCTCGGGACAGGGGGCTTGTACGAGCAGTACTTC. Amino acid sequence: CASSPLGTGGLYEQYF.